The T cell receptor (beta chain) described here comes from a study of molecular identifiers for immune sequencing clone quantification. MiXCR, run by TCRdb on the PCR reads, gives a single entry per CDR3 protein. The sample shows under 600,000 distinct CDR3 sequences, about 20% of them seen only once. The CDR3 is 15 residues long. The germline V gene encodes CDR1 DFQATT and CDR2 SNEGSKA (reference sequence). Trimming cost V 0 bases and J 3 bases, with 15 bases left between them. Comments on this clonotype: Its antigen is undetermined.

Study-wide results and caveats: Reportedly, one cell's Jurkat TCR RNA was detected within 1,200,000 naive CD8 cells. Clones above 20 RNA copies contained over 99% of effector molecules and under 1% of naive molecules.

Sequenced material: naive CD8+ T cells from blood, with Jurkat cell RNA spiked in. The sample's subset: FACS-sorted CD8+CD4-CCR7+CD45RA+ naive T cells. The origin of this receptor is a human donor in good health. Some libraries in this study had Jurkat cell RNA spiked in. The chain combines TRBV20-1 with TRBJ2-7; D may be TRBD1 (6 bases). CDR3 in amino acids: CSARDQDSAGYEQYF. CDR3 bases: TGCAGTGCTAGAGACCAGGACAGTGCCGGCTACGAGCAGTACTTC.